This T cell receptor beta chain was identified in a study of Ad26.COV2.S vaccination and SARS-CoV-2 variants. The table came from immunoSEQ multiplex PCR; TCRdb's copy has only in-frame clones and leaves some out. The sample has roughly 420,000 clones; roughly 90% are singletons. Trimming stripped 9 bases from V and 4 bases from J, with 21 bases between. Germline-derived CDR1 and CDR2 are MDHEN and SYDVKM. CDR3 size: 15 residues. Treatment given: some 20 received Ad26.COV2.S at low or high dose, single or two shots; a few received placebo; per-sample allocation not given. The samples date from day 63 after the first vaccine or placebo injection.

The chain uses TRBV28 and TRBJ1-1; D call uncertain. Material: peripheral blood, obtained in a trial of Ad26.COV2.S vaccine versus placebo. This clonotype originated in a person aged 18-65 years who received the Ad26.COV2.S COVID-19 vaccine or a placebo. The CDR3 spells CASLSTWLGSTEAFF. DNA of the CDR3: TGTGCCAGTTTGAGTACGTGGCTAGGGAGCACTGAAGCTTTCTTT.